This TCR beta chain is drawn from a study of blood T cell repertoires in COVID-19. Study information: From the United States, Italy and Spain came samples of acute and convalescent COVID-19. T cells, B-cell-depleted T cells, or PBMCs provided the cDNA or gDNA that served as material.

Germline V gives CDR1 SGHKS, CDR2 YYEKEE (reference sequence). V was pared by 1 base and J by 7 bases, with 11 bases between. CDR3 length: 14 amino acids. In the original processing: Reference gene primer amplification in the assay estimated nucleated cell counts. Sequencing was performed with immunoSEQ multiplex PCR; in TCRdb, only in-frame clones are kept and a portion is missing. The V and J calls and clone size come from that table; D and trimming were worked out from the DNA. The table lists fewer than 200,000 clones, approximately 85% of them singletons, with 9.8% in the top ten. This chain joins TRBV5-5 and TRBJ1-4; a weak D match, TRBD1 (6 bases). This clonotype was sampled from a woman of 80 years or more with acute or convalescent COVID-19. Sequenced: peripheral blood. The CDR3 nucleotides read TGTGCCAGCAGCTTGCCAGGGGATATTGAAAAACTGTTTTTT. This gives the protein CASSLPGDIEKLFF.